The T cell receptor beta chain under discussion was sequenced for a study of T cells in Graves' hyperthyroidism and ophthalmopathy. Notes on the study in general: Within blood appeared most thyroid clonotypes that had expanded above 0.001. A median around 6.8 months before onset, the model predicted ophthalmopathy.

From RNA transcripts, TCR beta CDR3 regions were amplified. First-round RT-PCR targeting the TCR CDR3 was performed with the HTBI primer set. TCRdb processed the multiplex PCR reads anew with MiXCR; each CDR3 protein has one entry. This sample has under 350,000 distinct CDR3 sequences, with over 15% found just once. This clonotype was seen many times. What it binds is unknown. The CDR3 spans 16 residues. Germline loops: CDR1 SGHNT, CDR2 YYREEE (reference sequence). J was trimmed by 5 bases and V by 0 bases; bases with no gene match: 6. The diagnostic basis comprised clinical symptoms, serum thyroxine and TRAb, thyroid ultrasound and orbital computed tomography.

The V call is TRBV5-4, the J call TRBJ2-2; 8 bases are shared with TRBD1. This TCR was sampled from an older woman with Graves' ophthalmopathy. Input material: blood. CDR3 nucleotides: TGTGCCAGCAGCTTGGCCTCGGACAGGGCGACCGGGGAGCTGTTTTTT. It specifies CASSLASDRATGELFF.